These 4 T cell receptor beta chains were sequenced from one sample in a study of shared clonotypes between healthy human individuals. CD8 cells classed as naive were CD45RO-negative and positively selected for CCR7, excluding terminally differentiated effector memory CD45RA+ cells. TCRdb's copy holds only in-frame clones and misses some; the assay was immunoSEQ multiplex PCR. Among some 2,100,000 clones listed, about 93% were seen once. Material for sequencing was naive CD8+ T cells from PBMCs. These receptors originate from a young man in good health. Some clones in this sample may be carry-over from other donors' samples.

CDR3 coding DNA: TGTGCCAGCAGCTTAGGCCCGGGACCCAGCTCTGGGGCCAACGTCCTGACTTTC. Its protein product is CASSLGPGPSSGANVLTF. The chain carries TRBV7-7 and TRBJ2-6, with D perhaps being TRBD1 or TRBD2 (5 bases each). Deletions cut 1 base from V and 0 bases from J, with 13 bases between. Germline V lookup: CDR1 SSHAT, CDR2 FNYEAQ (reference sequence). CDR3 length equals 18 residues.

The CDR3 loop is CASSSIYRDRGPYEQYF. The CDR3 DNA sequence: TGTGCCAGCAGTTCCATTTACCGGGACAGGGGACCCTACGAGCAGTACTTC. The rearrangement joins TRBV27 to TRBJ2-7, with 10 bases identical to TRBD1. Germline loops: CDR1 MNHEY, CDR2 SMNVEV (reference sequence). V lost 4 bases and J lost 2; bases outside the gene matches: 11. The length of the CDR3 is 17 residues.

The J gene is TRBJ2-1, the V gene TRBV28; 7 positions match TRBD1. The CDR3 totals 15 residues. CDR1 and CDR2 (germline): MDHEN, SYDVKM. J lost 8 bases, V lost 4 bases, and 11 bases had no gene match. The CDR3 DNA follows: TGTGCCAGCAGTTCCCAGGGGGAAGGGTGGGATGAGCAGTTCTTC. This translates into CASSSQGEGWDEQFF.

The chain uses TRBV9 and TRBJ1-2; D gene ambiguous. The germline V gene encodes CDR1 SGDLS and CDR2 YYNGEE. Trimming took off 5 bases at V and 10 bases at J, with 15 bases between the two ends. This CDR3 contains 12 residues. The CDR3 bases are TGTGCCAGCAGTCTCGGCGCTTACGACTACACCTTC. Amino acid sequence: CASSLGAYDYTF.